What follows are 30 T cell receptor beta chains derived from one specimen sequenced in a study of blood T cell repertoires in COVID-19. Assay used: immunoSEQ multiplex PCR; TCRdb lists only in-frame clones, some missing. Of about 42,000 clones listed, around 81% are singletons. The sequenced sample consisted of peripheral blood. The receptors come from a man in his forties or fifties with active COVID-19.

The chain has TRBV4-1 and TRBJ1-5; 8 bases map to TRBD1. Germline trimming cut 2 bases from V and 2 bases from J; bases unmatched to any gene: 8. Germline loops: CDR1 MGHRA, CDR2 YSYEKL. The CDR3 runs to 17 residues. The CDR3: CASSQLPPGGGNQPQHF. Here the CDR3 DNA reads TGCGCCAGCAGCCAACTCCCCCCAGGGGGCGGCAATCAGCCCCAGCATTTT.

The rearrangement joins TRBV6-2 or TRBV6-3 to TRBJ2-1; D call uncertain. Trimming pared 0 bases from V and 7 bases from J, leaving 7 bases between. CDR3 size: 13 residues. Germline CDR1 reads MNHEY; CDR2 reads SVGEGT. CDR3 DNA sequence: TGTGCCAGCAGTTACTCGAGTTCAAATGAGCAGTTCTTC. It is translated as CASSYSSSNEQFF.

CDR3: CASSLRGETQYF. The CDR3 nucleotides are TGTGCCAGCAGTTTACGAGGGGAGACCCAGTACTTC. The chain links TRBV12-3 or TRBV12-4 to TRBJ2-5; D is perhaps TRBD2 (5 bases). V was cut by 2 bases and J by 5 bases, with 6 bases left in between. The CDR3 sequence is 12 residues long.

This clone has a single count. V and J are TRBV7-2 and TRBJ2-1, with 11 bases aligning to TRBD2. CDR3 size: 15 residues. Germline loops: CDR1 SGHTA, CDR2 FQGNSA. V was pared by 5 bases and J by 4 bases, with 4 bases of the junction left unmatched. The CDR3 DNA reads TGTGCCAGCAGCCCGACTAGCGGGATTTACAATGAGCAGTTCTTC. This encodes CASSPTSGIYNEQFF. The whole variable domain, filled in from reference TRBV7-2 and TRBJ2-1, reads GAGVSQSPSNKVTEKGKDVELRCDPISGHTALYWYRQSLGQGLEFLIYFQGNSAPDKSGLPSDRFSAERTGGSVSTLTIQRTQQEDSAVYLCASSPTSGIYNEQFFGPGTRLTVL.

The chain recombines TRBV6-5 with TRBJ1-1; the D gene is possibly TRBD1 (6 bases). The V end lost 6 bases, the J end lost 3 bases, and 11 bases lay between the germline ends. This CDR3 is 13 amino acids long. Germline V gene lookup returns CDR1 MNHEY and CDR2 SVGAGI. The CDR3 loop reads CASSRGTDTEAFF. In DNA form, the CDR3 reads TGTGCCAGCAGCAGGGGTACAGACACTGAAGCTTTCTTT.

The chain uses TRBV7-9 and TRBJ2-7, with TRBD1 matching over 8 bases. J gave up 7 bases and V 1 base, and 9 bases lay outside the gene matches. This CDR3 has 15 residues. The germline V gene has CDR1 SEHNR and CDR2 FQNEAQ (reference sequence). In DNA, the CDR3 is TGTGCCAGCAGCTTAGGGGGGACAGGCGAATTGGAGCAGTACTTC. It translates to CASSLGGTGELEQYF. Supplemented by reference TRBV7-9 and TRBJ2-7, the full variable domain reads DTGVSQNPRHKITKRGQNVTFRCDPISEHNRLYWYRQTLGQGPEFLTYFQNEAQLEKSRLLSDRFSAERPKGSFSTLEIQRTEQGDSAMYLCASSLGGTGELEQYFGPGTRLTVT.

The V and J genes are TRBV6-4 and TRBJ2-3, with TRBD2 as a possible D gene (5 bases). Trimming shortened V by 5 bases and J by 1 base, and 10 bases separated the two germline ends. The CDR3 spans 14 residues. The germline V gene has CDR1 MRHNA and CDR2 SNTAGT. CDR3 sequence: CASSTRGGTDTQYF. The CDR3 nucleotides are TGTGCCAGCAGTACCCGGGGAGGCACAGATACGCAGTATTTT.

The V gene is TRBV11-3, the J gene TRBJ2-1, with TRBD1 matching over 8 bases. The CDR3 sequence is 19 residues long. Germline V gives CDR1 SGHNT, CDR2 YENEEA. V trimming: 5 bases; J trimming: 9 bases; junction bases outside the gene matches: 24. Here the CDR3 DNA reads TGTGCCAGCAGCACCCGGGACAGGCACGTCTTACGCAACCCAAGTGAGCAGTTCTTC. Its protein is CASSTRDRHVLRNPSEQFF.

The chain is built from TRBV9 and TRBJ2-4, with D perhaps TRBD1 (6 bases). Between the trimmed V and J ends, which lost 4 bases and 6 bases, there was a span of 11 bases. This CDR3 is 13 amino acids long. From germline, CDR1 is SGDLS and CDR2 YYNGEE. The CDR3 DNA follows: TGTGCCAGCAGCCGGGACACGGGAAACATTCAGTACTTC. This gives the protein CASSRDTGNIQYF.

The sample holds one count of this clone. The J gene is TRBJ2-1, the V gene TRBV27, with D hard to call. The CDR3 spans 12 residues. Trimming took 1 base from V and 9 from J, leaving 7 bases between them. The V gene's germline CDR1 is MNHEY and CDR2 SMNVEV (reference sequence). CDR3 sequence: CASSLYGREQFF. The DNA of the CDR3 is TGTGCCAGCAGTTTATATGGCCGTGAGCAGTTCTTC.

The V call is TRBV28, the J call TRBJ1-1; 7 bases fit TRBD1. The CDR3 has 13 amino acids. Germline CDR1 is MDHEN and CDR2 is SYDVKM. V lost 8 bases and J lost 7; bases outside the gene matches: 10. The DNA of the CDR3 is TGTGCCAGCCTGACAGGGCGCCCTCTTGAAGCTTTCTTT. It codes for CASLTGRPLEAFF.

This CDR3 is CASSLSGASYEQYF. The DNA of the CDR3 is TGTGCCAGCAGTTTGAGCGGGGCCTCCTACGAGCAGTACTTC. The chain combines TRBV27 with TRBJ2-7; 7 nucleotides agree with TRBD2. The CDR3 contains 14 residues. Germline CDR1 MNHEY, CDR2 SMNVEV (reference sequence). The V segment lost 3 bases and the J segment 0 bases; nucleotides outside the gene matches: 2.

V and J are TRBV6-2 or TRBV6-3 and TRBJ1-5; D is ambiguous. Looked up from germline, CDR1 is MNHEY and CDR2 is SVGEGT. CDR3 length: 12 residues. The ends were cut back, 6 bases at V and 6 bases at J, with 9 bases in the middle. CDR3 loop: CASSQPVQPQHF. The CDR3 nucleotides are TGTGCCAGCAGCCAACCAGTTCAGCCCCAGCATTTT.

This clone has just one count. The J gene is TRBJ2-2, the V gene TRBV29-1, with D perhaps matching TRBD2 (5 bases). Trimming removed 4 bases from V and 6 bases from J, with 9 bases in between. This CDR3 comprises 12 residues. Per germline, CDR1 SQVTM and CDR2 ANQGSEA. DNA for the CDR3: TGCAGCGTTGTTGCGGGCCCCGGGGAGCTGTTTTTT. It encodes CSVVAGPGELFF.

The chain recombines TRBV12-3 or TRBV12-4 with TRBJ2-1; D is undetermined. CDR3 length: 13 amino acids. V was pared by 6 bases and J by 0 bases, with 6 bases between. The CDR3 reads CASSRYSYNEQFF. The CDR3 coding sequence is TGTGCCAGCAGCAGATACTCCTACAATGAGCAGTTCTTC.

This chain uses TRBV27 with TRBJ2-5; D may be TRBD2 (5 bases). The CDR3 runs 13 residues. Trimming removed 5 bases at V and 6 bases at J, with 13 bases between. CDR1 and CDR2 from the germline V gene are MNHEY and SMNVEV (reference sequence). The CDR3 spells CASSLGMTQTQYF. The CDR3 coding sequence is TGTGCCAGCAGTCTCGGGATGACCCAGACCCAGTACTTC.

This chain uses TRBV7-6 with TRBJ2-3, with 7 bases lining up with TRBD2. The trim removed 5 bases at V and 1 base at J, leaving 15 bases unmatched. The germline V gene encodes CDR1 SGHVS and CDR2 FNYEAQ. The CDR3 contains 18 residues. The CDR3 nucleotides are TGTGCCAGCAGCCCGATGGGTGGGAGGGCCTTAGGCACAGATACGCAGTATTTT. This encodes CASSPMGGRALGTDTQYF.

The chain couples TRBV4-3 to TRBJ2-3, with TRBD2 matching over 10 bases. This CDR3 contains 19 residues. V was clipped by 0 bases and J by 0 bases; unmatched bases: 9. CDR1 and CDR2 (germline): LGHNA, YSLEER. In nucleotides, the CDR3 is TGCGCCAGCAGCCAAGATTTTGCAACTAGCGGGACTAGCACAGATACGCAGTATTTT. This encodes CASSQDFATSGTSTDTQYF.

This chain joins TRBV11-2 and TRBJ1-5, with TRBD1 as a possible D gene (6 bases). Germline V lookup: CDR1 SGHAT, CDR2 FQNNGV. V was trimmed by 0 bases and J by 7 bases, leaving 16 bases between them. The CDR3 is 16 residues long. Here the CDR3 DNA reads TGTGCCAGCAGCTTAGAAGGGGGGGCGCAGGGACAGCCCCAGCATTTT. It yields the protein CASSLEGGAQGQPQHF. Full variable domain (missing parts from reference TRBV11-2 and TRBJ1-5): EAGVAQSPRYKIIEKRQSVAFWCNPISGHATLYWYQQILGQGPKLLIQFQNNGVVDDSQLPKDRFSAERLKGVDSTLKIQPAKLEDSAVYLCASSLEGGAQGQPQHFGDGTRLSIL.

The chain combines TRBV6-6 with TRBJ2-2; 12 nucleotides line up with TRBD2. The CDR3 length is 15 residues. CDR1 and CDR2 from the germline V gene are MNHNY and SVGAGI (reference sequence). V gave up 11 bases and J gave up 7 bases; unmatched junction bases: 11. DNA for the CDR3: TGTGCCGCCCGTTTGCTAGCGGGGGGGGGCGGGGAGCTGTTTTTT. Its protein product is CAARLLAGGGGELFF.

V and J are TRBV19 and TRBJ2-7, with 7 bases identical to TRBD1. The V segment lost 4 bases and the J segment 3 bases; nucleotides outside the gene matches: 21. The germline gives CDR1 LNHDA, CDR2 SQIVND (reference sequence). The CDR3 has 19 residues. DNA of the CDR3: TGTGCCAGTAGTAAGTCTAGTATTAGTTTCCCGGACAGGCGCTACGAGCAGTACTTC. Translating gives CASSKSSISFPDRRYEQYF.

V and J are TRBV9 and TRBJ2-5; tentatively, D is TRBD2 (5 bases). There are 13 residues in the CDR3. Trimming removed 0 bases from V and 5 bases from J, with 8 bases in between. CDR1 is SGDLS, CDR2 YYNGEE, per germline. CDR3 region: CASSVGERETQYF. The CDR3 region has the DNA TGTGCCAGCAGCGTAGGGGAGCGGGAGACCCAGTACTTC.

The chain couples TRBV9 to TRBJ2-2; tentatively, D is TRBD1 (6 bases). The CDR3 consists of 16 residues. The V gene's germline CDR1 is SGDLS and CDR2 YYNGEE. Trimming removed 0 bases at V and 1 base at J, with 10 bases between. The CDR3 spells CASSVAGARNTGELFF. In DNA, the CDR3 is TGTGCCAGCAGCGTAGCAGGGGCCAGGAACACCGGGGAGCTGTTTTTT.

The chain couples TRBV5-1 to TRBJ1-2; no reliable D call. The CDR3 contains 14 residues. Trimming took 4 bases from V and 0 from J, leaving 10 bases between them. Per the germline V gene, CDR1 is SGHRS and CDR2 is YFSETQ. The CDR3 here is CASSQDISNYGYTF. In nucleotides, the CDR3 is TGCGCCAGCAGCCAAGACATATCTAACTATGGCTACACCTTC.

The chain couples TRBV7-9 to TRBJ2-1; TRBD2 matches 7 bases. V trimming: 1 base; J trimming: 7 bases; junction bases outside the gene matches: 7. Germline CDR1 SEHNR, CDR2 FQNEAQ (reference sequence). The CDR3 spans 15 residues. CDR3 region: CASSLGRLAVNEQFF. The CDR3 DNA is TGTGCCAGCAGCTTAGGTAGGCTAGCGGTTAATGAGCAGTTCTTC. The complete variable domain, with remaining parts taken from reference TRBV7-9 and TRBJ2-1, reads DTGVSQNPRHKITKRGQNVTFRCDPISEHNRLYWYRQTLGQGPEFLTYFQNEAQLEKSRLLSDRFSAERPKGSFSTLEIQRTEQGDSAMYLCASSLGRLAVNEQFFGPGTRLTVL.

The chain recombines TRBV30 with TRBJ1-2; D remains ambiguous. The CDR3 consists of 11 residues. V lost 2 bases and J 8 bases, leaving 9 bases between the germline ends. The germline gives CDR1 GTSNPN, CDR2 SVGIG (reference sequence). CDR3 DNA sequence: TGTGCCTGGAGTTGGGAGGGCGGCTACACCTTC. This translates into CAWSWEGGYTF.

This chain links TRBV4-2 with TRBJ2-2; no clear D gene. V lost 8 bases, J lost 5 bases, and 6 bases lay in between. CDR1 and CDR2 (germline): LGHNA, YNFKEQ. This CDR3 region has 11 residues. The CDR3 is CASGRTGELFF. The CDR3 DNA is TGTGCCAGCGGTCGGACCGGGGAGCTGTTTTTT.

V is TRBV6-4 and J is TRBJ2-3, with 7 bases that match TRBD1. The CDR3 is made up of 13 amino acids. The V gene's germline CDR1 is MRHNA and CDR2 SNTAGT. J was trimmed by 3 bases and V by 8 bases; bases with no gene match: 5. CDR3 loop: CASGQGETDTQYF. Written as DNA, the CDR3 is TGTGCCAGCGGGCAGGGGGAAACAGATACGCAGTATTTT.

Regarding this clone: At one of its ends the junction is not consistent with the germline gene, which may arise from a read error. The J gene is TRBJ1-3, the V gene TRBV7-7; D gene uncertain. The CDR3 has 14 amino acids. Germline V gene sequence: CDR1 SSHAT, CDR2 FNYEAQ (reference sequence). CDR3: CASSPSLNGNTIYF. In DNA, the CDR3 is TGTGCTAGCAGCCCCAGTCTTAATGGAAACACCATATATTTT.

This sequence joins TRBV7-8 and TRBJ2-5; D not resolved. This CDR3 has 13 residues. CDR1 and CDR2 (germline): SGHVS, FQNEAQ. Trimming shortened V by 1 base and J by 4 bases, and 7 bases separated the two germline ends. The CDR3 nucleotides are TGTGCCAGCAGCTTAGGGCCCGTAGAGACCCAGTACTTC. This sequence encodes CASSLGPVETQYF.